The clone carrying this T cell receptor beta chain was picked up a small number of times. Its cognate antigen is unknown. TCRdb used MiXCR to reprocess the 5' RACE reads, holding one entry per CDR3 protein. The sample yields 8,000 to 10,000 distinct CDR3 sequences, 8.7% seen once. This record belongs to a study of spatial heterogeneity in lung cancer. Study observations and caveats: Tumoral mutation counts were tracked by counts of expanded intratumoral alpha and beta TCRs.

In germline, CDR1 is SGHRS, CDR2 YFSETQ. The CDR3 sequence is 14 residues long. The ends were cut back, 4 bases at V and 5 bases at J, with 15 bases in the middle. Specified time point: sample taken at primary tumor resection. Sequencing was performed on lung tumor tissue, taken at surgery. This receptor was identified in a female donor with early-stage non-small cell lung cancer. The J gene is TRBJ2-5, the V gene TRBV5-1; D may be TRBD1 (5 bases). The DNA of the CDR3 is TGCGCCAGCAGCATTGGGGCAATTCGGGAGACCCAGTACTTC. Protein product: CASSIGAIRETQYF.